This T cell receptor beta chain is drawn from a study of cytomegalovirus exposure and HLA in healthy donors. As for the study in general: Most genotyped donors, 65% to 90% of some 400, had Caucasian-associated genetic ancestry.

PCR involved 60 Vbeta and 13 Jbeta primers. Assay: immunoSEQ multiplex PCR; the TCRdb copy retains only in-frame clones and omits some. The sample carries around 110,000 clones, 79% recorded once. This clone was seen a handful of times. Its target is unknown. Study findings and constraints: Later analysis showed most CMV-associated TCR beta chains appearing HLA-restricted. As a later analysis showed, several of the most significant clusters appeared to be linked to common viral pathogens. A later analysis linked a missense DCLRE1C variant to TCR beta V- and J-gene trimming.

Germline CDR1 and CDR2: SGHNT and YENEEA. This CDR3 has 15 amino acids. With 5 bases clipped from V and 5 bases from J, the junction kept 3 bases outside the gene matches. The rearrangement uses TRBV11-3 and TRBJ2-5, with 15 nucleotides matching TRBD2. Sequencing was performed on PBMCs. The receptor's source is a man between 25 and 39 years old in good health and CMV-seropositive. The CDR3 DNA reads TGTGCCAGCAGCCGGACTAGCGGGGGGGCGGAGACCCAGTACTTC. Translated, it gives CASSRTSGGAETQYF.